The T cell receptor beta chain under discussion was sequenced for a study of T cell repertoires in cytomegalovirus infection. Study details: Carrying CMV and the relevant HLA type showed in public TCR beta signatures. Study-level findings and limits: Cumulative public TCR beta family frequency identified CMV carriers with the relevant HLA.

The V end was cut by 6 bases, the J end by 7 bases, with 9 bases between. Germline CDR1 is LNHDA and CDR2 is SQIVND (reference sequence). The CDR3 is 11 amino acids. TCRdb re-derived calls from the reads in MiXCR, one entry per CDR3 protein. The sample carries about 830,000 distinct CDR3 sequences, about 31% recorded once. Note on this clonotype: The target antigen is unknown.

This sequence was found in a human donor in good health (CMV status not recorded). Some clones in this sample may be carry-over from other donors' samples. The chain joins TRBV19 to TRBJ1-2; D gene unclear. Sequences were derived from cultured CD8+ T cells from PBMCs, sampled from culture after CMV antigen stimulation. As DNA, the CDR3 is TGTGCCAGTAGCTGGAACGGTGGCTACACCTTC. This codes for CASSWNGGYTF.